The 15 T cell receptor beta chains in this list originate from one sample, sequenced in a study of cytomegalovirus exposure and HLA in healthy donors. Both 60 Vbeta primers and 13 Jbeta primers went into the PCR. The protocol was immunoSEQ multiplex PCR, while the TCRdb copy is restricted to in-frame clones and leaves out a portion. The table has about 82,000 clones, 10% seen once. Sequenced material: PBMCs. These receptor sequences come from a man aged 55 to 69 in good health and CMV-seropositive.

There are a few counts of this clone. The gene calls are TRBV5-1 and TRBJ2-3; tentative D call: TRBD2 (6 bases). Germline V CDR1 and CDR2: SGHRS, YFSETQ. This CDR3 has 12 amino acids. With 2 bases removed from V and 5 bases from J, the gap between germline ends came to 6 bases. The CDR3 reads CASSFGGDTQYF. DNA for the CDR3: TGCGCCAGCAGCTTCGGGGGAGATACGCAGTATTTT.

The CDR3 here is CASSYGGLNSNQPQHF. Here the CDR3 DNA reads TGTGCCAGCAGTTACGGGGGACTCAATAGCAATCAGCCCCAGCATTTT. The J gene is TRBJ1-5, the V gene TRBV6-6, with D possibly being TRBD1 (5 bases). The germline V gene has CDR1 MNHNY and CDR2 SVGAGI (reference sequence). This CDR3 contains 16 residues. With 2 bases removed from V and 0 bases from J, the gap between germline ends came to 11 bases.

This clone has just a few counts. This chain joins TRBV28 and TRBJ1-5; D perhaps matches TRBD1 (5 bases). The V and J ends lost 2 bases and 6 bases respectively, with 17 bases between them. The CDR3 is 16 residues long. Per germline, CDR1 MDHEN and CDR2 SYDVKM. The CDR3 loop is CASSLETAPGGQPQHF. The CDR3 DNA is TGTGCCAGCAGTTTAGAGACAGCCCCAGGCGGTCAGCCCCAGCATTTT.

The chain combines TRBV6-1 with TRBJ1-6; tentatively, D is TRBD1 (5 bases). Trimming took off 8 bases at V and 9 bases at J, with 8 bases between the two ends. The length of the CDR3 is 11 residues. Looked up from germline, CDR1 is MNHNS and CDR2 is SASEGT. As DNA, the CDR3 is TGTGCCAGCGGGGGAGGTTCACCCCTCCACTTT. Translated, it gives CASGGGSPLHF.

V usage is TRBV27 and J usage is TRBJ2-7; D is possibly TRBD1 (5 bases). This CDR3 contains 14 residues. Trimming stripped 2 bases from V and 4 bases from J, with 12 bases between. In germline, CDR1 is MNHEY, CDR2 SMNVEV (reference sequence). CDR3 DNA: TGTGCCAGCAGTTTAAAAGGGGCCGGGTACGAGCAGTACGTC. Amino acid sequence: CASSLKGAGYEQYV.

V is TRBV5-8 and J is TRBJ2-5; 13 bases are a match to TRBD2. With V trimmed by 0 bases and J by 4 bases, 0 bases remained unmatched. The V gene's germline CDR1 is SGHTS and CDR2 YDEGEE. The CDR3 length is 15 residues. The CDR3: CASSLGLAGGETQYF. The CDR3 DNA is TGTGCCAGCAGCTTGGGACTAGCGGGGGGAGAGACCCAGTACTTC.

This clone was counted between two and nine times. V is TRBV5-1 and J is TRBJ2-1, with TRBD1 matching 7 bases. The V and J ends lost 2 bases and 7 bases, in that order; junction bases with no gene match: 3. This CDR3 has 13 residues. Looked up from germline, CDR1 is SGHRS and CDR2 is YFSETQ. CDR3 protein: CASSFEGANEQFF. CDR3 in DNA: TGCGCCAGCAGCTTCGAGGGGGCGAATGAGCAGTTCTTC.

The J gene is TRBJ1-1, the V gene TRBV7-3; 7 positions agree with TRBD1. The germline gives CDR1 SGHTA, CDR2 FQGTGA. This CDR3 comprises 13 residues. Trimming cost V 5 bases and J 11 bases; bases outside gene matches: 11. CDR3 DNA sequence: TGTGCCAGCAGCATTGAAAGGGGGCGAAGTGCTTTCTTT. Its protein product is CASSIERGRSAFF.

The rearrangement uses TRBV19 and TRBJ2-2; D remains unclear. Trimming took off 1 base at V and 1 base at J, with 4 bases between the two ends. This CDR3 contains 14 residues. Germline V CDR1 and CDR2: LNHDA, SQIVND (reference sequence). The CDR3 DNA reads as TGTGCCAGTAGTATAGTAGTGAACACCGGGGAGCTGTTTTTT. This sequence encodes CASSIVVNTGELFF.

This chain uses TRBV14 with TRBJ2-4, with 8 bases fitting TRBD1. The V segment lost 2 bases and the J segment 7 bases; nucleotides outside the gene matches: 7. This CDR3 is 15 amino acids long. CDR1 SGHDN and CDR2 FVKESK come from the germline V gene. CDR3 nucleotides: TGTGCCAGCAGCCAAACGACAGGGGCGGGGAACATTCAGTACTTC. Protein sequence: CASSQTTGAGNIQYF.

The table lists this clone with a few counts. Here the CDR3 reads CASSNQDRNYGYTF. Written as DNA, the CDR3 is TGTGCCAGTAGTAATCAGGACAGGAACTATGGCTACACCTTC. J is TRBJ1-2 and V is TRBV19; 7 bases match TRBD1. The CDR3 has 14 amino acids. The germline V gene has CDR1 LNHDA and CDR2 SQIVND (reference sequence). With V trimmed by 4 bases and J by 2 bases, 4 bases remained unmatched. Full variable domain (missing parts from reference TRBV19 and TRBJ1-2): DGGITQSPKYLFRKEGQNVTLSCEQNLNHDAMYWYRQDPGQGLRLIYYSQIVNDFQKGDIAEGYSVSREKKESFPLTVTSAQKNPTAFYLCASSNQDRNYGYTFGSGTRLTVV.

In its sample, this clone was seen a few times. This chain uses TRBV5-1 with TRBJ2-7, with 8 positions matching TRBD1. The length of the CDR3 is 14 residues. After removal of 4 bases from V and 5 bases from J, the junction contained 8 bases not matched to a gene. Germline values: CDR1 SGHRS, CDR2 YFSETQ. This chain's CDR3 is CASSTGQGVHEQYV. The CDR3 DNA reads TGCGCCAGCAGCACCGGACAGGGAGTCCACGAGCAGTACGTC.

This clone has a handful of counts. The rearrangement links TRBV7-6 to TRBJ1-4, with TRBD1 matching over 9 bases. The V gene's germline CDR1 is SGHVS and CDR2 FNYEAQ. The CDR3 is made up of 20 amino acids. Germline trimming cut 3 bases from V and 4 bases from J; bases unmatched to any gene: 18. CDR3 region: CASSFLWGQGESYFNEKLFF. CDR3 nucleotide sequence: TGTGCCAGCAGCTTTTTATGGGGACAGGGAGAATCGTATTTTAATGAAAAACTGTTTTTT. The full variable domain, its missing parts supplied by reference TRBV7-6 and TRBJ1-4, is GAGVSQSPRYKVTKRGQDVALRCDPISGHVSLYWYRQALGQGPEFLTYFNYEAQQDKSGLPNDRFSAERPEGSISTLTIQRTEQRDSAMYRCASSFLWGQGESYFNEKLFFGSGTQLSVL.

CDR3 DNA sequence: TGTGCCAGCAGTTTTACAGGGGAAAACACCGGGGAGCTGTTTTTT. Residues: CASSFTGENTGELFF. The chain has TRBV2 and TRBJ2-2; TRBD1 matches at 7 bases. The length of the CDR3 is 15 residues. J gave up 2 bases and V 5 bases, and 5 bases lay outside the gene matches. Germline CDR1 SNHLY, CDR2 FYNNEI.

The sample holds a few counts of this clone. The chain couples TRBV6-5 to TRBJ1-1, with unresolved D. This CDR3 contains 15 residues. V shed 8 bases and J shed 5 bases, with 21 bases lying between them. Germline V CDR1 and CDR2: MNHEY, SVGAGI. CDR3 nucleotides: TGTGCCAGCGCCGACGTCGGGTGTGGTGGGACTGAAGCTTTCTTT. Amino acids: CASADVGCGGTEAFF.